A few counts support the clone carrying this T cell receptor beta chain. What it recognizes is unknown. These data come from a study of early T cells in non-severe SARS-CoV-2 infection. Study background: The input, bulk RNA from unsorted whole blood, was sequenced, and chains were unpaired.

Individual cDNA molecules were tagged with unique molecular identifiers. Each CDR3 protein gets one entry after TCRdb re-called the 5' RACE reads with MiXCR. The table lists tens of thousands of distinct CDR3 sequences, around 9% of them singletons. CDR1 and CDR2 from the germline V gene are SGHRS and YFSETQ. The CDR3 has 14 amino acids. Trimming at V came to 4 bases and at J to 8 bases, leaving 8 bases not matched to a gene. General study points: Missing private and CD4 specificities, VDJdb matching favored anti-spike CD8 responses.

The V call is TRBV5-1, the J call TRBJ1-4; TRBD1 aligns across 7 bases. Sequences were obtained from whole blood. The source is an adult who was a healthcare worker with PCR-confirmed SARS-CoV-2 infection or an uninfected control (not recorded which). CDR3 amino acids: CASSEQGSDEKLFF. CDR3 sequence (DNA): TGCGCCAGCAGCGAACAGGGGAGTGACGAAAAACTGTTTTTT.